Below are 27 T cell receptor beta chains sequenced from a single sample in a study of identical twins. MiXCR, run by TCRdb on the 5' RACE reads, gives a single entry per CDR3 protein. The data contain a few hundred thousand distinct CDR3 sequences, around 24% of them singletons. These data are also associated with another study on T cells expressing NK-cell markers.

Input material: CD4+ T cells sorted from blood. The receptors were gathered from a young woman in good health.

The V gene is TRBV19, the J gene TRBJ2-5; D gene ambiguous. Germline values: CDR1 LNHDA, CDR2 SQIVND (reference sequence). CDR3 length: 13 residues. Between the trimmed V and J ends, which lost 1 base and 5 bases, there was a span of 8 bases. The CDR3 region has the DNA TGTGCCAGTAGTATAGGTAGGGCTGAGACCCAGTACTTC. Protein: CASSIGRAETQYF.

The chain joins TRBV12-3 or TRBV12-4 to TRBJ1-1; D ambiguous. The CDR3 consists of 13 residues. Trimming removed 3 bases from V and 5 bases from J, with 10 bases in between. In DNA, the CDR3 is TGTGCCAGCAGTTTTGCCCCTAGTACTGAAGCTTTCTTT. It yields the protein CASSFAPSTEAFF.

V usage is TRBV7-2 and J usage is TRBJ2-3; D possibly corresponds to TRBD2 (5 bases). CDR3 size: 16 residues. Germline loops: CDR1 SGHTA, CDR2 FQGNSA. The V and J ends lost 1 base and 6 bases respectively, with 17 bases between them. The CDR3 DNA reads TGTGCCAGCAGCTTAGTCGCCGGGTCTAGCCGCGATACGCAGTATTTT. Residues: CASSLVAGSSRDTQYF.

This clonotype was seen a few times. This sequence joins TRBV7-2 and TRBJ2-1; D unresolved. CDR1 and CDR2 (germline): SGHTA, FQGNSA. The CDR3 is 16 residues long. V dropped 2 bases and J dropped 0 bases, with 11 bases sitting between them. The chain's CDR3 is CASSLTPRSSYNEQFF. DNA for the CDR3: TGTGCCAGCAGCTTAACCCCGAGGAGCTCCTACAATGAGCAGTTCTTC.

A few counts support this clonotype. The rearrangement joins TRBV12-3 or TRBV12-4 to TRBJ1-1, with D possibly matching TRBD1 (5 bases). The CDR3 is 11 residues long. Trimming left V 11 bases short and J 4 bases short, with 11 bases between. DNA for the CDR3: TGTGCCGTCCGGGGGTTCACTGAAGCTTTCTTT. Protein sequence: CAVRGFTEAFF.

The chain carries TRBV2 and TRBJ2-4, with 8 bases matching TRBD1. This CDR3 is built from 15 residues. V dropped 10 bases and J dropped 3; count of bases not matched to a gene: 11. Germline CDR1 SNHLY, CDR2 FYNNEI. This chain's CDR3 is CATHAGGAGKNIQYF. The CDR3 DNA reads as TGTGCCACACACGCAGGGGGCGCGGGCAAAAACATTCAGTACTTC.

The chain links TRBV20-1 to TRBJ2-1, with TRBD2 matching 13 bases. V gave up 5 bases and J gave up 4 bases; unmatched junction bases: 2. The CDR3 consists of 14 residues. Germline CDR1 is DFQATT and CDR2 is SNEGSKA (reference sequence). The CDR3 loop is CSALGLAGYNEQFF. CDR3 DNA sequence: TGCAGTGCTTTGGGACTAGCGGGGTACAATGAGCAGTTCTTC.

There are a few counts of this clonotype. The CDR3 DNA follows: TGTGCCAGCAGTTACGGGACTAGCGGGAAACGCTCCTACAATGAGCAGTTCTTC. Amino acids: CASSYGTSGKRSYNEQFF. The chain combines TRBV6-5 with TRBJ2-1; 13 positions match TRBD2. The CDR3 runs to 18 residues. CDR1 and CDR2 from the germline V gene are MNHEY and SVGAGI. Trimming took 2 bases from V and 0 from J; bases not matched to a gene: 4.

This clonotype has more than one count but fewer than ten. The rearrangement uses TRBV20-1 and TRBJ2-5; D is perhaps TRBD1 or TRBD2 (5 bases each). In germline, CDR1 is DFQATT, CDR2 SNEGSKA (reference sequence). The CDR3 loop spans 16 amino acids. The ends were cut back, 5 bases at V and 5 bases at J, with 24 bases in the middle. This CDR3 reads CSASHAWDPTQETQYF. The CDR3 coding sequence is TGCAGTGCTTCTCACGCCTGGGACCCAACACAGGAGACCCAGTACTTC.

J is TRBJ2-7 and V is TRBV30; 8 bases map to TRBD1. In germline, CDR1 is GTSNPN, CDR2 SVGIG (reference sequence). V shed 8 bases and J 5 bases; nucleotides not matched to a gene: 8. The CDR3 is 12 residues long. CDR3 loop: CARGQGSHEQYF. The CDR3 DNA sequence: TGTGCCAGAGGACAGGGAAGCCACGAGCAGTACTTC.

This clonotype was found once. The chain links TRBV7-8 to TRBJ2-5; D uncertain. Germline V gene lookup returns CDR1 SGHVS and CDR2 FQNEAQ. V was pared by 5 bases and J by 1 base, with 11 bases between. The CDR3 has 14 residues. The CDR3 DNA reads as TGTGCCAGCAGCAGAGGACGCCTCCAAGAGACCCAGTACTTC. Translated: CASSRGRLQETQYF. Full variable domain (rest looked up from reference TRBV7-8 and TRBJ2-5): GAGVSQSPRYKVAKRGQDVALRCDPISGHVSLFWYQQALGQGPEFLTYFQNEAQLDKSGLPSDRFFAERPEGSVSTLKIQRTQQEDSAVYLCASSRGRLQETQYFGPGTRLLVL.

This clonotype was picked up a small number of times. The chain couples TRBV12-3 or TRBV12-4 to TRBJ1-2; D gene uncertain. The CDR3 length is 13 residues. Trimming took 8 bases from V and 7 from J, leaving 17 bases between them. In DNA form, the CDR3 reads TGTGCCAGCCGAAAAATTGCAGGACTTGGCTACACCTTC. Its protein is CASRKIAGLGYTF.

The CDR3 DNA follows: TGTGCCAGCACGAGTCGGATTGAAAACATTCAGTACTTC. Translating it yields CASTSRIENIQYF. This sequence joins TRBV12-3 or TRBV12-4 and TRBJ2-4; D unresolved. The CDR3 totals 13 residues. Trimming removed 7 bases from V and 5 bases from J, with 12 bases in between.

The V call is TRBV5-1, the J call TRBJ2-5, with TRBD1 as a possible D gene (6 bases). V was trimmed by 4 bases and J by 5 bases, leaving 15 bases between them. The CDR3 consists of 14 residues. Germline CDR1 is SGHRS and CDR2 is YFSETQ. CDR3 DNA sequence: TGCGCCAGCAGCCCGTACAGGGTAGAGGAGACCCAGTACTTC. Protein sequence: CASSPYRVEETQYF.

The chain employs TRBV27 and TRBJ2-4; a possible D gene is TRBD1 (6 bases). The CDR3 spans 14 residues. Germline loops: CDR1 MNHEY, CDR2 SMNVEV (reference sequence). Trimming removed 3 bases at V and 4 bases at J, with 10 bases between. The DNA for the CDR3 is TGTGCCAGCAGTTTGAGCAGGGGAAAAAACATTCAGTACTTC. As protein: CASSLSRGKNIQYF.

The CDR3 DNA is TGTGCCACCAGTGACCTCGGACAGGGAGGTTCAGATTCACCCCTCCACTTT. Encoded protein: CATSDLGQGGSDSPLHF. The rearrangement joins TRBV24-1 to TRBJ1-6; TRBD1 matches at 8 bases. The CDR3 consists of 17 residues. Germline V CDR1 and CDR2: KGHDR, SFDVKD. With V trimmed by 4 bases and J by 8 bases, 12 bases remained unmatched.

This chain links TRBV9 with TRBJ2-7, with D tentatively TRBD1 (5 bases). The CDR3 is made up of 16 amino acids. CDR1 is SGDLS, CDR2 YYNGEE, per germline. V was shortened by 3 bases and J by 3 bases, with 19 bases between the two germline ends. The CDR3 region has the DNA TGTGCCAGCAGCGGCGTCACAGGTGACAAGTACTACGAGCAGTACTTC. Protein sequence: CASSGVTGDKYYEQYF.

The chain is built from TRBV4-1 and TRBJ2-3; unclear D gene. Germline V gene data show CDR1 as MGHRA and CDR2 as YSYEKL. CDR3 length: 13 amino acids. Trimming removed 4 bases at V and 5 bases at J, with 10 bases between. CDR3 in amino acids: CASSPEIVDTQYF. The CDR3 DNA is TGCGCCAGCAGCCCCGAAATCGTAGATACGCAGTATTTT.

The genes are TRBV20-1 and TRBJ1-5; D not resolved. The germline V and J ends were trimmed by 1 base and 1 base, with 8 bases remaining between them. Per germline, CDR1 DFQATT and CDR2 SNEGSKA (reference sequence). The CDR3 runs 14 residues. In nucleotides, the CDR3 is TGCAGTGCTAGAGGCGGATGGAGCAATCAGCCCCAGCATTTT. Residues: CSARGGWSNQPQHF.

This clonotype has just a few counts. The chain recombines TRBV5-1 with TRBJ1-1, with a weak D call TRBD1 (5 bases). The CDR3 length is 16 residues. The germline V gene encodes CDR1 SGHRS and CDR2 YFSETQ. V was pared by 1 base and J by 0 bases, with 13 bases between. This CDR3 is CASSLRPGILNTEAFF. DNA of the CDR3: TGCGCCAGCAGCTTGAGACCAGGGATTTTGAACACTGAAGCTTTCTTT.

Many counts were recorded for this clonotype. The CDR3 is CSAYMNTEAFF. The CDR3 coding sequence is TGCAGTGCCTACATGAACACTGAAGCTTTCTTT. The chain links TRBV20-1 to TRBJ1-1; no clear D. V lost 6 bases, J lost 0 bases, and 5 bases lay in between. Germline CDR1 and CDR2: DFQATT and SNEGSKA (reference sequence). The CDR3 length is 11 residues.

This clonotype was counted between two and nine times. J is TRBJ2-2 and V is TRBV7-9; TRBD2 matches at 14 bases. Germline-derived CDR1 and CDR2 are SEHNR and FQNEAQ (reference sequence). Losses at the gene ends were 5 bases for V and 4 bases for J; bases not matched to a gene: 3. This CDR3 is built from 16 residues. The CDR3, as DNA: TGTGCCAGCAGCCCGGGACTAGCGGGAGTCACCGGGGAGCTGTTTTTT. Amino acid sequence: CASSPGLAGVTGELFF.

This clonotype has a single count. V gene TRBV6-6 combines with J gene TRBJ2-1; D gene uncertain. CDR3 length equals 11 residues. Trimming took 8 bases from V and 15 from J, leaving 17 bases between them. The germline CDR1 and CDR2 sequences are MNHNY and SVGAGI (reference sequence). CDR3 residues: CASGGKGSSFF. As DNA, the CDR3 is TGTGCCAGCGGTGGGAAAGGGTCGTCGTTCTTC.

V usage is TRBV6-2 or TRBV6-3 and J usage is TRBJ2-3; 9 nucleotides align to TRBD2. CDR1 is MNHEY, CDR2 SVGEGT, per germline. V lost 6 bases, J lost 9 bases, and 10 bases stayed unmatched. This CDR3 has 14 residues. Here the CDR3 DNA reads TGTGCCAGCAGGCCGCGAGGACTAGCGACAACGCAGTATTTT. Translation: CASRPRGLATTQYF.

The chain carries TRBV5-1 and TRBJ2-3; a weak D match, TRBD2 (5 bases). Germline V gene sequence: CDR1 SGHRS, CDR2 YFSETQ. Trimming pared 3 bases from V and 8 bases from J, leaving 10 bases between. CDR3 length equals 12 residues. CDR3 sequence (DNA): TGCGCCAGCAGCTACCAAGAGGGTACGCAGTATTTT. Protein product: CASSYQEGTQYF.

The chain is built from TRBV9 and TRBJ2-3; D unclear. Trimming shortened V by 3 bases and J by 0 bases, and 8 bases separated the two germline ends. The length of the CDR3 is 14 residues. The germline V gene encodes CDR1 SGDLS and CDR2 YYNGEE. CDR3 protein: CASSAWKSTDTQYF. The CDR3 DNA follows: TGTGCCAGCAGCGCCTGGAAGAGCACAGATACGCAGTATTTT.

V and J are TRBV18 and TRBJ2-7; TRBD1 aligns across 9 bases. There are 14 residues in the CDR3. The V gene end was trimmed by 3 bases and the J gene end by 6 bases; junction bases not matched to a gene: 6. The germline V gene has CDR1 KGHSH and CDR2 LQKENI. The CDR3 region is CASSPGQGGGEQYF. The CDR3 region has the DNA TGTGCCAGCTCACCGGGACAGGGAGGCGGCGAGCAGTACTTC.